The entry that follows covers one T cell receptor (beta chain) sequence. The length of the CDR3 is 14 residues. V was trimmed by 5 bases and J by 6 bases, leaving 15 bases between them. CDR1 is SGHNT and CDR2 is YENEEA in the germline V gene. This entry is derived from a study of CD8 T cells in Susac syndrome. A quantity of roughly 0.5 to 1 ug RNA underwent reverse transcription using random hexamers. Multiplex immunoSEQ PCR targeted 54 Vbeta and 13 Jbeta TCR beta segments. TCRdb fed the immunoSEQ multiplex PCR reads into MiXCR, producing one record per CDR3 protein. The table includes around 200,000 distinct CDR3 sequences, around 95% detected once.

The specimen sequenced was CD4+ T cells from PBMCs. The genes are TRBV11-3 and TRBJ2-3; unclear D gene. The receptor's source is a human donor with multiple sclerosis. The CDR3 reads CASSLSRSSDTQYF. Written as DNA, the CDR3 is TGTGCCAGCAGCCTTTCGCGAAGTTCGGATACGCAGTATTTT.